The present T cell receptor beta chain was sequenced within a study of blood T cell repertoires in COVID-19. About the research overall: T cells, B-cell-depleted T cells, or PBMCs provided the cDNA or gDNA that served as material.

The CDR3 runs to 14 residues. Germline CDR1 is SEHNR and CDR2 is FQNEAQ (reference sequence). V was shortened by 3 bases and J by 0 bases, with 8 bases between the two germline ends. TCRdb's table, derived via immunoSEQ multiplex PCR, lists solely in-frame clones and lacks some. Among 200,000 to 250,000 clones listed, roughly 86% were seen once. This clonotype originated in a man between 60 and 70 years old with acute or convalescent COVID-19. The chain employs TRBV7-9 and TRBJ1-2; a possible D gene is TRBD1 (5 bases). The specimen sequenced was peripheral blood. The CDR3 DNA reads TGTGCCAGCAGCTTGGACATTTCTAACTATGGCTACACCTTC. This encodes CASSLDISNYGYTF. The full variable domain, its missing parts supplied by reference TRBV7-9 and TRBJ1-2, is DTGVSQNPRHKITKRGQNVTFRCDPISEHNRLYWYRQTLGQGPEFLTYFQNEAQLEKSRLLSDRFSAERPKGSFSTLEIQRTEQGDSAMYLCASSLDISNYGYTFGSGTRLTVV.